These 10 T cell receptor beta chains originate from one sample sequenced in a study of blood T cell repertoires in COVID-19. TCRdb keeps only in-frame clones here, not all; method: immunoSEQ multiplex PCR. The top ten clones hold around 1.7% of a sample with about 300,000 clones, roughly 86% of them seen once. The sample consisted of peripheral blood. The source is a woman between 45 and 65 years old with acute or convalescent COVID-19.

V gene TRBV15 combines with J gene TRBJ1-2; D is ambiguous. This CDR3 comprises 13 residues. Germline CDR1 LNHNV, CDR2 YYDKDF (reference sequence). Trimming stripped 1 base from V and 1 base from J, with 4 bases between. The CDR3 bases are TGTGCCACCAGCAGAGTCCTTAACTATGGCTACACCTTC. Amino acid sequence: CATSRVLNYGYTF.

The J gene is TRBJ2-3, the V gene TRBV10-1; D ambiguous. V lost 2 bases, J lost 2 bases, and 17 bases lay in between. Germline V CDR1 and CDR2: WNHNN, SYGVQD (reference sequence). The CDR3 totals 17 residues. The CDR3 region has the DNA TGCGCCAGCAGTGAGACATACGAACACCCTTACACAGATACGCAGTATTTT. Translating gives CASSETYEHPYTDTQYF.

J is TRBJ2-1 and V is TRBV5-5, with TRBD1 identical over 8 bases. Trimming took 4 bases from V and 3 from J; bases not matched to a gene: 6. Germline CDR1 SGHKS, CDR2 YYEKEE (reference sequence). CDR3 length equals 15 residues. CDR3 sequence (DNA): TGTGCCAGCAGCCAAAAGACAGGGGACTACAATGAGCAGTTCTTC. This gives the protein CASSQKTGDYNEQFF.

The CDR3 DNA is TGTGCCAGCAGCTACGGACAGTCCTCCTACGAGCAGTACTTC. The encoded protein is CASSYGQSSYEQYF. J is TRBJ2-7 and V is TRBV3-1 (or the pseudogene TRBV3-2); TRBD1 is a possible D gene (6 bases). This CDR3 is built from 14 residues. V lost 5 bases and J lost 0, with 11 bases in between. Germline assignment: CDR1 LGHDT and CDR2 YNNKEL (reference sequence).

This rearrangement joins TRBV7-9 to TRBJ2-7, with 7 bases matching TRBD1. The CDR3 sequence is 14 residues long. Per germline, CDR1 SEHNR and CDR2 FQNEAQ (reference sequence). V trimming: 10 bases; J trimming: 3 bases; junction bases outside the gene matches: 12. CDR3 in amino acids: CATLYPGQSYEQYF. In DNA, the CDR3 is TGTGCCACCTTATATCCGGGACAGAGCTACGAGCAGTACTTC.

The chain has TRBV2 and TRBJ1-2, with D perhaps TRBD1 (5 bases). Between the trimmed V and J ends, which lost 3 bases and 7 bases, there was a span of 15 bases. Germline lookup yields CDR1 SNHLY and CDR2 FYNNEI. The CDR3 runs to 14 residues. CDR3 region: CASSDQGEVAGYTF. CDR3 DNA: TGTGCCAGCAGTGATCAGGGCGAAGTAGCTGGCTACACCTTC.

The rearrangement joins TRBV28 to TRBJ1-4, with a weak D call TRBD1 (6 bases). Germline CDR1 reads MDHEN; CDR2 reads SYDVKM. V was pared by 2 bases and J by 5 bases, with 9 bases between. The CDR3 has 14 residues. DNA for the CDR3: TGTGCCAGCAGTTTACAGGGGTCGAATGAAAAACTGTTTTTT. Translated: CASSLQGSNEKLFF.

The chain combines TRBV19 with TRBJ2-1; D possibly corresponds to TRBD1 (6 bases). V was trimmed by 3 bases and J by 4 bases, leaving 13 bases between them. Per germline, CDR1 LNHDA and CDR2 SQIVND (reference sequence). CDR3 length: 15 amino acids. CDR3 amino acids: CASSMGTFSYNEQFF. CDR3 in DNA: TGTGCCAGTAGTATGGGGACATTCTCTTACAATGAGCAGTTCTTC.

This clone was seen only once. The chain couples TRBV28 to TRBJ2-7, with 10 nucleotides matching TRBD2. CDR3 size: 12 residues. Germline V CDR1 and CDR2: MDHEN, SYDVKM. V lost 8 bases to trimming and J lost 6 bases; unmatched junction nucleotides: 4. CDR3 sequence: CASGLAEIEQYF. The CDR3 coding sequence is TGTGCCAGCGGACTAGCGGAGATCGAGCAGTACTTC.

This sequence joins TRBV29-1 and TRBJ2-1, with 8 positions matching TRBD2. This CDR3 has 14 amino acids. The germline V gene has CDR1 SQVTM and CDR2 ANQGSEA. With 7 bases clipped from V and 4 bases from J, the junction kept 9 bases outside the gene matches. CDR3 nucleotide sequence: TGCAGCGGGTGGGGTAGCGGGGAATACAATGAGCAGTTCTTC. Translated: CSGWGSGEYNEQFF.